The next 14 T cell receptor beta chains were all read from a single sample in a study of naive and memory T cell subsets. Study findings and constraints: Especially in CD8 cells, naive repertoires contained a few larger clonotypes, possibly CD45RA-re-expressing memory cells.

These receptors' antigens are unknown. Both TRBC1 and TRBC2 were covered by a beta constant-region primer of two equimolar oligonucleotides. The ligated cDNA underwent four PCR rounds using SP2 and nested alpha and beta constant-region primers. TCRdb re-called the UMI-ligation and nested PCR reads through MiXCR, storing one row per CDR3 protein. In the table there are approximately 140,000 distinct CDR3 sequences, 22% of which are singletons. The sequenced sample consisted of naive CD4+ T cells from blood. The receptor set was obtained from a human donor in good health.

This clonotype has more than one count but fewer than ten. CDR3: CASKDRTDTQYF. In nucleotides, the CDR3 is TGTGCCAGCAAGGACCGCACAGATACGCAGTATTTT. The chain joins TRBV6-5 to TRBJ2-3; no clear D gene. V lost 7 bases and J lost 1, with 6 bases in between. The germline CDR1 and CDR2 sequences are MNHEY and SVGAGI. The CDR3 is made up of 12 amino acids.

The chain joins TRBV9 to TRBJ2-5; no definite D call. The CDR3 length is 15 residues. The germline CDR1 and CDR2 sequences are SGDLS and YYNGEE. Trimming pared 4 bases from V and 4 bases from J, leaving 17 bases between. The CDR3 DNA is TGTGCCAGCAGCCCAAGTATCCGGTCAGGAGAGACCCAGTACTTC. This translates into CASSPSIRSGETQYF.

In its sample, this clonotype was seen a few times. The V call is TRBV6-1, the J call TRBJ1-1; D not certain. This CDR3 is built from 14 residues. Between the trimmed V and J ends, which lost 7 bases and 3 bases, there was a span of 15 bases. Germline CDR1 reads MNHNS; CDR2 reads SASEGT. CDR3 loop: CASIKIGFYTEAFF. DNA for the CDR3: TGTGCCAGCATTAAAATTGGGTTTTACACTGAAGCTTTCTTT.

This clonotype appeared a few times. The V call is TRBV12-3 or TRBV12-4, the J call TRBJ1-5; D remains ambiguous. The CDR3 totals 13 residues. V gave up 7 bases and J gave up 3 bases, with 10 bases separating them. CDR3 bases: TGTGCCAGCAAGCGGGATGCCAATCAGCCCCAGCATTTT. The encoded protein is CASKRDANQPQHF.

The table lists this clonotype with a few counts. A read error may produce the germline difference seen at one junction end. J is TRBJ2-1 and V is TRBV2; D is possibly TRBD1 (5 bases). Germline values: CDR1 SNHLY, CDR2 FYNNEI. The CDR3 spans 15 residues. This CDR3 is CASNEFSLGDNEQFF. The CDR3 DNA follows: TGTGCCAGCAATGAATTCTCGTTAGGGGACAATGAGCAGTTCTTC. Complete variable domain (other parts from reference TRBV2 and TRBJ2-1): EPEVTQTPSHQVTQMGQEVILRCVPISNHLYFYWYRQILGQKVEFLVSFYNNEISEKSEIFDDQFSVERPDGSNFTLKIRSTKLEDSAMYFCASNEFSLGDNEQFFGPGTRLTVL.

There are a few counts of this clonotype. The V call is TRBV6-6, the J call TRBJ2-3; TRBD1 aligns across 9 bases. This CDR3 has 15 amino acids. Trimming cost V 5 bases and J 0 bases; bases outside gene matches: 3. Germline V CDR1 and CDR2: MNHNY, SVGAGI (reference sequence). The CDR3 DNA follows: TGTGCCAGCAGTGGACAGGGGCTGAGCACAGATACGCAGTATTTT. Residues: CASSGQGLSTDTQYF.

V gene TRBV7-9 combines with J gene TRBJ1-4; unclear D gene. The CDR3 has 13 residues. V lost 1 base to trimming and J lost 7 bases, with 7 bases between them. Germline lookup yields CDR1 SEHNR and CDR2 FQNEAQ (reference sequence). The CDR3 region has the DNA TGTGCCAGCAGCTTAGGGGCTGGTGAAAAACTGTTTTTT. It is translated as CASSLGAGEKLFF.

This clonotype was detected only a few times. The genes are TRBV11-1 and TRBJ2-1; 7 bases align to TRBD1. Germline V CDR1 and CDR2: SGHAT, FQDESV (reference sequence). V was clipped by 5 bases and J by 6 bases; unmatched bases: 10. The CDR3 contains 15 residues. CDR3 sequence: CASSLSPTGRNEQFF. CDR3 DNA: TGTGCCAGCAGCCTATCGCCGACAGGGCGCAATGAGCAGTTCTTC.

V is TRBV30 and J is TRBJ2-7; D remains unclear. This CDR3 has 14 residues. V was pared by 6 bases and J by 0 bases, with 15 bases between. Germline CDR1 GTSNPN, CDR2 SVGIG (reference sequence). CDR3: CACNTLKSSYEQYF. CDR3 bases: TGTGCCTGCAACACACTTAAGAGCTCCTACGAGCAGTACTTC.

The chain is built from TRBV6-2 or TRBV6-3 and TRBJ2-3, with 7 positions matching TRBD1. Per the germline V gene, CDR1 is MNHEY and CDR2 is SVGEGT. The junction had 4 bases not matched to a gene; V was cut back by 2 bases and J by 2 bases. The CDR3 loop spans 15 amino acids. CDR3 residues: CASSYPGQYTDTQYF. As DNA, the CDR3 is TGTGCCAGCAGTTACCCGGGACAGTACACAGATACGCAGTATTTT.

The table lists this clonotype with a few counts. This chain connects TRBV27 to TRBJ1-5; 10 nucleotides align to TRBD1. Germline V lookup: CDR1 MNHEY, CDR2 SMNVEV (reference sequence). The CDR3 covers 17 residues. The junction had 13 bases not matched to a gene; V was cut back by 11 bases and J by 0 bases. The CDR3 region is CALPRDRGVYSNQPQHF. CDR3 bases: TGTGCCTTACCCCGGGACAGGGGAGTTTATAGCAATCAGCCCCAGCATTTT.

The chain joins TRBV7-3 to TRBJ2-5, with 9 bases that match TRBD2. CDR1 is SGHTA and CDR2 is FQGTGA in the germline V gene. There are 16 residues in the CDR3. V lost 4 bases and J lost 2; bases outside the gene matches: 8. CDR3: CASSSGGTSGQETQYF. The CDR3 DNA reads as TGTGCCAGCAGCTCCGGGGGAACTAGCGGGCAAGAGACCCAGTACTTC.

This clonotype showed up just a few times. The rearrangement uses TRBV20-1 and TRBJ2-7; D possibly uses TRBD1 or TRBD2 (7 bases each). Germline V gene lookup returns CDR1 DFQATT and CDR2 SNEGSKA (reference sequence). The length of the CDR3 is 14 residues. Deletions cut 6 bases from V and 2 bases from J, with 17 bases between. The CDR3 region is CSARGQGGPYEQYF. The CDR3 bases are TGCAGTGCAAGGGGGCAGGGGGGGCCCTACGAGCAGTACTTC.

This clonotype showed up many times. The chain carries TRBV29-1 and TRBJ1-6; TRBD1 agrees at 10 bases. The CDR3 contains 15 residues. With 5 bases clipped from V and 10 bases from J, the junction kept 11 bases outside the gene matches. Germline values: CDR1 SQVTM, CDR2 ANQGSEA. CDR3 DNA sequence: TGCAGCGTTACTACCGGGACAGGGGATGGGTCACCCCTCCACTTT. Amino acids: CSVTTGTGDGSPLHF. Full variable domain (missing parts from reference TRBV29-1 and TRBJ1-6): SAVISQKPSRDICQRGTSLTIQCQVDSQVTMMFWYRQQPGQSLTLIATANQGSEATYESGFVIDKFPISRPNLTFSTLTVSNMSPEDSSIYLCSVTTGTGDGSPLHFGNGTRLTVT.